Detailed here is one TCR beta chain. No antigen is known for it. V was clipped by 4 bases and J by 4 bases, with 4 bases between them. This CDR3 has 11 residues. Germline V lookup: CDR1 SGHTA, CDR2 FQGNSA. Generated by immunoSEQ multiplex PCR, the TCRdb table keeps only in-frame clones and is missing some. The table has hundreds of thousands of clones, roughly 90% seen once. Treatment meaning: roughly 18 received Ad26.COV2.S at low or high dose, single or two shots; 5 received placebo; per-sample allocation not given. Each sample was drawn 63 days after the first injection (of vaccine or placebo). This sample is drawn from a study of Ad26.COV2.S vaccination and SARS-CoV-2 variants. Notes on the study in general: Possible underestimation of total T cell responses by the TCR breadth and depth analyses was noted.

This rearrangement joins TRBV7-2 to TRBJ1-1, with no clear D. This receptor was taken from a person aged 18-60 years who received the Ad26.COV2.S COVID-19 vaccine or a placebo. The sequencing here drew on peripheral blood, taken in a trial of Ad26.COV2.S vaccine versus placebo. The CDR3 reads CASSSTTEAFF. CDR3 sequence (DNA): TGTGCCAGCAGCTCTACCACTGAAGCTTTCTTT.